This note documents a single T cell receptor (beta chain) sequence. The antigen it recognizes is unknown. Base qualities are not provided; no much larger clone lies one nucleotide away. The same CDR3 also results from other DNA sequences found in this sample. Using the deep immunoSEQ assay, TCR CDR3 regions were amplified from genomic DNA by multiplex PCR. Extracted genomic DNA from each cell subset was spread evenly across all wells of several immunoSEQ 96-well plates, with each plate serving as a replicate. For sorted subsets, each replicate PCR was loaded with 200 ng genomic DNA, equivalent to 30,000 or so T cell genomes. Purified libraries were quantified with a Qubit 3.0 fluorometer, sized on a Bioanalyzer 2100, and re-quantified with the KAPA Library Quantification kit. Every immunoSEQ 96-well plate was sequenced on a separate single-read 150-cycle Illumina NextSeq 550 flow cell. Concerning the study's data processing: Because only junctional sequences without quality scores were contained in the immunoSEQ output, filtering matching that applied to full-length reads could not be performed. To assign V/J genes and CDR3, sequences were annotated against IMGT germline references using PyIR, a Python wrapper for IgBLAST v1.9. Reads were removed for weak V/J assignments (E-value above 1e-6), missing CDR3, stop codons, out-of-frame junctions, or ambiguous translated residues. A V3J clonotype was defined by an identical inferred V gene, J gene, and CDR3 amino acid sequence. The percentage overlap between two repertoires was calculated by dividing the number of shared unique clonotypes by the size of the smaller repertoire. Three approaches were used to assess repertoire richness: RTK rarefaction, the Chao1 estimator, and Recon v2.1 estimates of unobserved clonotypes. OLGA was used to compute generation probabilities for all TCRbeta clonotypes that the gDNA method yielded from four donors. TCRdb retrieved this table from immuneACCESS and kept in-frame rearrangements only. Not all clones are present; in checked studies, unresolved V genes account for under half, and no reason is known for the remainder. That table is the source of V, J and clone size, and D and trimming were worked out from the DNA. The sample includes about 2.1 million clones, with just under 95% observed a single time. The ten largest clones capture more than 1.5% of the sample.

The entry originates in a study of shared clonotypes between healthy human individuals (TCRdb year 2020). Broadly, across the study: Two women and a few men aged 18 to 49 years were included in the cohort. The study deeply sequenced blood TCR repertoires of five healthy adults to estimate repertoire size and the extent of clonotype sharing between individuals. To increase sequencing depth and limit assay-specific biases, different laboratories used diverse techniques to prepare libraries and sequence TCR repertoires. For each donor, CD4 naive and CD4 memory were each given three plates, CD8 naive was given two plates, and CD8 memory was given one plate. Per donor, leukapheresis produced somewhere between about 0.85 and 9.5 billion PBMCs.

Results and caveats for the whole study, not just this receptor: Estimated clonotype richness was generally larger for naive than for memory subsets. Rarefaction of sorted-subset datasets indicated incomplete sequencing despite the large sequencing depth. Across a handful of donors, approximately 5% of naive CD4, approximately 3.6% of naive CD8, 2.3% of memory CD4, and approximately 0.4% of memory CD8 clonotypes were shared. Compared with non-shared clonotypes, the clonotypes found in all four sorted-subset donors had higher generation probabilities. Pairwise subsampling indicated that sequencing depth was expected to affect the degree of clonotype sharing among donors. Sampling was limited to blood, and TCR repertoires in tissue likely differ from TCR repertoires in blood. Because the study included only a small number of donors, the genetic and exposure-history diversity represented was limited.

CD8 naive samples were obtained by positive selection for CCR7 among CD45RO-negative cells, yielding a CD45RA+CCR7+ population from which TemRA cells were excluded. Donors were healthy HIV-negative adults with no recently reported acute infections or vaccinations. All donors were Caucasian adults living in Nashville, Tennessee, USA. After blood collection by leukapheresis, PBMCs were isolated using Ficoll-Histopaque density gradient centrifugation and then cryopreserved in the vapor phase of liquid nitrogen. Purity and quantity of every magnetically sorted T cell population were checked by analytical flow cytometry. Genomic DNA was isolated from each sorted fraction and quantified by UV absorbance on a Nanodrop 2000c. Material: naive CD8+ T cells from PBMCs. The cell subset or site label corresponds to: CD45RA+CCR7+. This sequence was found in a man aged 18 to 30 in good health. Some clones in this sample may be carry-over from other donors' samples.

For the CDR3, the sequence is CASSSRADTQYF. The nucleotide sequence is TGTGCCAGCAGTTCCAGAGCAGATACGCAGTATTTT. The rearrangement combines TRBV27 with TRBJ2-3; the D gene remains uncertain. Taken from the germline V gene (reference sequence), the CDR1 and CDR2 loops are MNHEY and SMNVEV. Cut back by 4 bases and 4 bases, the V and J ends lie 6 bases apart. From cysteine to phenylalanine, the CDR3 is 12 amino acids long. Only the CDR3 DNA is retained, 36 bases long and in frame from the first base.